What follows describes a single TCR beta chain. Antigen: not known. The sample is drawn from a study of T cell responses to AZD1222 COVID-19 vaccine. Findings and caveats of the study: Donors were chiefly white British, with a greater number of females, and clonal diversity was perhaps underestimated. Close to half of all spike-specific TCRs reportedly target regions of the variants that are unmutated. Distributed over spike, vaccine-associated CD4 TCRs predominated at 160-218 and 743-854. Repertoires were collected only later (after the peak T cell response had occurred).

The V and J ends lost 3 bases and 3 bases, in that order; junction bases with no gene match: 6. This CDR3 is built from 16 residues. Looked up from germline, CDR1 is SGHDT and CDR2 is YYEEEE. The repertoire was sequenced with immunoSEQ multiplex PCR; TCRdb's copy has only in-frame clones and lacks some. The table includes about 150,000 clones, about 90% detected once. The source of this sequence is an adult who received the MenACWY meningococcal vaccine as a control. V is TRBV5-6 and J is TRBJ2-2; 9 bases map to TRBD1. Sequenced here: peripheral blood, sampled 28 days after the second dose of the MenACWY control vaccine. The CDR3 sequence is CASSSTDRGDTGELFF. CDR3 nucleotides: TGTGCCAGCAGCTCCACTGACAGGGGGGACACCGGGGAGCTGTTTTTT. The complete variable domain, with remaining parts taken from reference TRBV5-6 and TRBJ2-2, reads DAGVTQSPTHLIKTRGQQVTLRCSPKSGHDTVSWYQQALGQGPQFIFQYYEEEERQRGNFPDRFSGHQFPNYSSELNVNALLLGDSALYLCASSSTDRGDTGELFFGEGSRLTVL.